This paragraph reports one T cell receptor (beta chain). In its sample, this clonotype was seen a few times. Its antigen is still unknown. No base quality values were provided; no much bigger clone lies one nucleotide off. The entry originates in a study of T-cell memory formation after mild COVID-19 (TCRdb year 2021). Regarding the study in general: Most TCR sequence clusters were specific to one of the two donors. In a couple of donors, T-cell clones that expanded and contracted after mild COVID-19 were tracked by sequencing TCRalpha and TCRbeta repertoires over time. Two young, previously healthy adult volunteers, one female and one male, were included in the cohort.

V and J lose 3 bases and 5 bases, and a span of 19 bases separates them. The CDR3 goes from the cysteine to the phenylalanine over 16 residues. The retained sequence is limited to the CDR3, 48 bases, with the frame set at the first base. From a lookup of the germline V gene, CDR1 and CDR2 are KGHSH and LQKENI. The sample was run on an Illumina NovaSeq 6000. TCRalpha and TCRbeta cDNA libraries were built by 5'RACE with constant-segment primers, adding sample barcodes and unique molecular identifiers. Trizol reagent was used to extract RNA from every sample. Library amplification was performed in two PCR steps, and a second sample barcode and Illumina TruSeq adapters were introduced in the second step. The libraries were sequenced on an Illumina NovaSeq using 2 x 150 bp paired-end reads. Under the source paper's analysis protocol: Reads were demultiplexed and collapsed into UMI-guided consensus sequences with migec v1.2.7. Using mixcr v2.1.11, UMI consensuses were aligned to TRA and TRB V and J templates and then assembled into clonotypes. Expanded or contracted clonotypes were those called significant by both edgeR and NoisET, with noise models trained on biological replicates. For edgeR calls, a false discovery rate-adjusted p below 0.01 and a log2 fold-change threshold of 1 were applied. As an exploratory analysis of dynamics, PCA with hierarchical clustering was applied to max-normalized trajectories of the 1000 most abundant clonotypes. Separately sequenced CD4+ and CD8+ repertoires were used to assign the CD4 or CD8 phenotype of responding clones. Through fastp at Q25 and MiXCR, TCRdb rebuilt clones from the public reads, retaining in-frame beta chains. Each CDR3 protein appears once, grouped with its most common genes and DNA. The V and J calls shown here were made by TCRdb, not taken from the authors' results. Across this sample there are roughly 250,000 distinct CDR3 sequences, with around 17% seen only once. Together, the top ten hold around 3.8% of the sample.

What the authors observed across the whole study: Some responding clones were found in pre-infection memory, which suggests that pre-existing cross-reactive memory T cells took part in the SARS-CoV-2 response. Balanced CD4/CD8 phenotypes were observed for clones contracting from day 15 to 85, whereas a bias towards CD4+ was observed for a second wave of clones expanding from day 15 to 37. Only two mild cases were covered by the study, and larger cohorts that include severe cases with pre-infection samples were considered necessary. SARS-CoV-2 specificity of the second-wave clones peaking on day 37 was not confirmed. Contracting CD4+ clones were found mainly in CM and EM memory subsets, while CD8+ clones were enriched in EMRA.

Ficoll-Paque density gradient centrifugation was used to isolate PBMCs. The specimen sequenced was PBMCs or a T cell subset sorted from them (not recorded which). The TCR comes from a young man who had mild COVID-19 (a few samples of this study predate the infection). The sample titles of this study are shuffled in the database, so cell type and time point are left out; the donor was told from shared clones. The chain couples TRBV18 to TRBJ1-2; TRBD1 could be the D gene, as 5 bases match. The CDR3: CASSPRPTVDFYGYTF. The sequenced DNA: TGTGCCAGCTCACCTCGCCCGACAGTCGATTTTTATGGCTACACCTTC.